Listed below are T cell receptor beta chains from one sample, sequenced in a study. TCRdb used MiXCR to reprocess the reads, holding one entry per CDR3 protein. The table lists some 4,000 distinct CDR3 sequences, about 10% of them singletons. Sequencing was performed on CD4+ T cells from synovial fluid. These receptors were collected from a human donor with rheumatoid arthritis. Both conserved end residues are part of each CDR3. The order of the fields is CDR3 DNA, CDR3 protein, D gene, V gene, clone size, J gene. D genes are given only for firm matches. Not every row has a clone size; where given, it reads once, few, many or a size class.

TGTGCCAGCAGGCGAGGGGGACCCGGTCAGCCCCAGCATTTT | CASRRGGPGQPQHF | - | TRBV6-2/TRBV6-3 | medium-sized | TRBJ1-5
TGCAGTGCTCTCCCCCGGACAGGCTCCTACGAGCAGTACTTC | CSALPRTGSYEQYF | TRBD1 | TRBV20-1 | medium-sized | TRBJ2-7
TGTGCCAGCAGCGTAGCCCTAGCGGCGAACAATGAGCAGTTCTTC | CASSVALAANNEQFF | TRBD2 | TRBV9 | medium-sized | TRBJ2-1
TGTGCCAGCAGCTTCGGGGGACAAAGGGAAAAACTGTTTTTT | CASSFGGQREKLFF | - | TRBV7-6 | - | TRBJ1-4
TGTGCCAGCAGTTACGGGGGACAGGCCTATAATTCACCCCTCCACTTT | CASSYGGQAYNSPLHF | TRBD1 | TRBV6-2/TRBV6-3 | - | TRBJ1-6
TGTGCCAGCAGTAGATTTAGGCTGGGTAATTCACCCCTCCACTTT | CASSRFRLGNSPLHF | - | TRBV12-3/TRBV12-4 | few | TRBJ1-6
TGTGCCAGCAGCTGGACTAGCGGGAACACCGGGGAGCTGTTTTTT | CASSWTSGNTGELFF | TRBD2 | TRBV12-3/TRBV12-4 | few | TRBJ2-2
TGTGCCAGCAGCTTAGAGGCTAGCCGGGATACGCAGTATTTT | CASSLEASRDTQYF | - | TRBV11-2 | medium-sized | TRBJ2-3
TGTGCCAGCAGCTCGACTAGCGGGAGGTCCTACGAGCAGTACTTC | CASSSTSGRSYEQYF | TRBD2 | TRBV7-2 | medium-sized | TRBJ2-7
TGTGCCAGCAGCTTGGATTTTGGAGACGAGCAGTACTTC | CASSLDFGDEQYF | - | TRBV7-9 | medium-sized | TRBJ2-7
TGTGCCAGCAAGCTGGGAGGGTTCGGTGAGCAGTTCTTC | CASKLGGFGEQFF | TRBD2 | TRBV28 | medium-sized | TRBJ2-1
TGCAGTGCTAGAGGGGCGTTCACAGATACGCAGTATTTT | CSARGAFTDTQYF | - | TRBV20-1 | medium-sized | TRBJ2-3
TGCAGTGCTAGCGTCTCTAGCGGGATTGTCACAGATACGCAGTATTTT | CSASVSSGIVTDTQYF | TRBD2 | TRBV20-1 | many | TRBJ2-3
TGTGCCATCAGCAGCGACAGCGCGGAGCCCCAGCATTTT | CAISSDSAEPQHF | - | TRBV10-3 | few | TRBJ1-5
TGTGCCAGCAGCCAAGTCGTGAAACATACGCAGTATTTT | CASSQVVKHTQYF | - | TRBV4-2 | medium-sized | TRBJ2-3
TGTGCCAGCAGTTTTGGTAGCAATCAGCCCCAGCATTTT | CASSFGSNQPQHF | - | TRBV12-3/TRBV12-4 | medium-sized | TRBJ1-5
TGCAGTGCGCCCGCTAATGGAGTCACAGATACGCAGTATTTT | CSAPANGVTDTQYF | - | TRBV20-1 | medium-sized | TRBJ2-3
TGTGCCATCAGTGGATTCGGGGCGCCTGAAGCTTTCTTT | CAISGFGAPEAFF | - | TRBV10-3 | medium-sized | TRBJ1-1
TGTGCCAGCAGCTTAACAGGGCCGCATCAGCCCCAGCATTTT | CASSLTGPHQPQHF | - | TRBV11-2 | large | TRBJ1-5
TGTGCCAGCTCAGCGTCCAAAAACATTCAGTACTTC | CASSASKNIQYF | - | TRBV7-2 | medium-sized | TRBJ2-4
TGCAGCGTTGAAGCGAAGGGGGGAGAGGAGACCCAGTACTTC | CSVEAKGGEETQYF | - | TRBV29-1 | few | TRBJ2-5
TGCAGTGTCCCGACAGGGTGGAGCAATCAGCCCCAGCATTTT | CSVPTGWSNQPQHF | TRBD1 | TRBV20-1 | medium-sized | TRBJ1-5
TGTGCCAGCAGCTTAGCGGGCTCCTACGAGCAGTACTTC | CASSLAGSYEQYF | - | TRBV7-2 | medium-sized | TRBJ2-7
TGCGCCAGCAGCCAAGAATACAGTATTAATGAAAAACTGTTTTTT | CASSQEYSINEKLFF | - | TRBV4-3 | medium-sized | TRBJ1-4
TGCAGTGCTCTTTCGGGAGGGTTCAGCACCGGGGAGCTGTTTTTT | CSALSGGFSTGELFF | TRBD2 | TRBV20-1 | many | TRBJ2-2
TGTGCCAGCACCCCCGACACCGGGGAGCTGTTTTTT | CASTPDTGELFF | - | TRBV6-2/TRBV6-3 | medium-sized | TRBJ2-2
TGCGCCAGCAGCCCCCTTGGGACAGGGGGAGAAAAACTGTTTTTT | CASSPLGTGGEKLFF | TRBD1 | TRBV5-1 | medium-sized | TRBJ1-4
TGTGCCAGCAGCTTAGAGCCCATGGGGGGGCTGGGTGGCTACACCTTC | CASSLEPMGGLGGYTF | - | TRBV11-2 | medium-sized | TRBJ1-2
TGCAGTGCTAGACCTAGCGGGAGAACCGGGGAGCTGTTTTTT | CSARPSGRTGELFF | TRBD2 | TRBV20-1 | many | TRBJ2-2
TGTGCCATCAGTGCAGGGGGGTACGAGCAGTACTTC | CAISAGGYEQYF | - | TRBV10-3 | many | TRBJ2-7